This T cell receptor beta chain was recorded in a study of T cells in Graves' hyperthyroidism and ophthalmopathy. Whole-study results and caveats: Within blood appeared most thyroid clonotypes that had expanded above 0.001. A 13 V-J signature model discriminated ophthalmopathy versus stable hyperthyroidism.

In the ophthalmopathy cohort, Clinical Activity Score was at least 3, NOSPECS grade at least 4, and duration under 3 months. The CDR3 is 14 amino acids. The V segment lost 6 bases and the J segment 5 bases; nucleotides outside the gene matches: 9. Germline-derived CDR1 and CDR2 are SNHLY and FYNNEI. This clonotype was observed many times. The antigen remains undetermined. Using RNA transcripts as the source, TCR beta CDR3 regions were amplified. A first-round RT-PCR of the TCR CDR3 used the HTBI primer set. TCRdb ran MiXCR on the multiplex PCR reads and lists one entry per CDR3 protein. There are 450,000 to 550,000 distinct CDR3 sequences in the sample; roughly 24% occur only once, and 11% lies in the top ten.

The material sequenced was blood. This TCR came from a woman aged 30 to 39 with Graves' ophthalmopathy. This chain uses TRBV2 with TRBJ1-2, with 7 nucleotides matching TRBD1. The CDR3 sequence is CASRRLGTDYGYTF. The CDR3 DNA sequence: TGTGCCAGCAGGCGCCTAGGGACAGATTATGGCTACACCTTC.